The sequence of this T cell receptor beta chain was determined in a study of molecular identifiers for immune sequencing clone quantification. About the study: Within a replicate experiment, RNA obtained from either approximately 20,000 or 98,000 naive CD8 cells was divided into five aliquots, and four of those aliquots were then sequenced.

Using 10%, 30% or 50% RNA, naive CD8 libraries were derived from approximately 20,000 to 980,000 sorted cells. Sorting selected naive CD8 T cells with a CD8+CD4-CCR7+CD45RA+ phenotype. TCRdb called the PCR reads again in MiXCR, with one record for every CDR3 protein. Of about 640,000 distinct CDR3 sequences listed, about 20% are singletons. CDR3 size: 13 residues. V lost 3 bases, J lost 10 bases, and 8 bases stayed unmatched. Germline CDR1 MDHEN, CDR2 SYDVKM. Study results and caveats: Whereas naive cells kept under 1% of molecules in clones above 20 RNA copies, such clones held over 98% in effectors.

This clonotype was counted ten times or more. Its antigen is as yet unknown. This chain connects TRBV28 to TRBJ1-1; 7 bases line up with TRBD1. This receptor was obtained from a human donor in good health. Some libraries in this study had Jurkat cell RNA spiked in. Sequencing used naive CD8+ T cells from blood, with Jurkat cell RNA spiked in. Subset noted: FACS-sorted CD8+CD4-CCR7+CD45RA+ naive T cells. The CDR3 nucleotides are TGTGCCAGCAGTTTTCGAGGGGGCGCGCGAGCTTTCTTT. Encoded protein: CASSFRGGARAFF.